One and the same sample provided the 5 T cell receptor beta chains below, sequenced in a study of cytomegalovirus exposure and HLA in healthy donors. The PCR employed 60 Vbeta primers together with 13 Jbeta primers. The table came from immunoSEQ multiplex PCR; TCRdb's copy has only in-frame clones and leaves some out. The sample shows about 120,000 clones, over 60% of them seen only once. The source material was PBMCs. The receptors derive from a female donor in good health and CMV-seronegative.

The V call is TRBV30, the J call TRBJ1-1, with 7 bases aligning to TRBD1. CDR1 is GTSNPN, CDR2 SVGIG, per germline (reference sequence). After removal of 0 bases from V and 0 bases from J, the junction contained 1 base not matched to a gene. The CDR3 consists of 14 residues. CDR3 coding DNA: TGTGCCTGGAGTGTAGGGACAGTGAACACTGAAGCTTTCTTT. It codes for CAWSVGTVNTEAFF.

This chain links TRBV5-1 with TRBJ2-2, with D hard to call. Germline lookup yields CDR1 SGHRS and CDR2 YFSETQ. The CDR3 has 16 amino acids. V gave up 5 bases and J gave up 5 bases, with 19 bases separating them. The CDR3 sequence is CASRPAASGYTGELFF. DNA of the CDR3: TGCGCCAGCAGACCGGCCGCATCGGGTTATACCGGGGAGCTGTTTTTT. Full variable domain (missing parts from reference TRBV5-1 and TRBJ2-2): KAGVTQTPRYLIKTRGQQVTLSCSPISGHRSVSWYQQTPGQGLQFLFEYFSETQRNKGNFPGRFSGRQFSNSRSEMNVSTLELGDSALYLCASRPAASGYTGELFFGEGSRLTVL.

This sequence joins TRBV7-6 and TRBJ2-1, with 9 bases aligning to TRBD1. Germline V gene lookup returns CDR1 SGHVS and CDR2 FNYEAQ. This CDR3 region has 15 residues. The junction had 10 bases not matched to a gene; V was cut back by 6 bases and J by 7 bases. CDR3 amino acids: CASRPTGGEVNEQFF. The CDR3 region has the DNA TGTGCCAGCAGGCCGACAGGGGGAGAGGTAAATGAGCAGTTCTTC. The full variable domain, its missing parts supplied by reference TRBV7-6 and TRBJ2-1, is GAGVSQSPRYKVTKRGQDVALRCDPISGHVSLYWYRQALGQGPEFLTYFNYEAQQDKSGLPNDRFSAERPEGSISTLTIQRTEQRDSAMYRCASRPTGGEVNEQFFGPGTRLTVL.

The chain uses TRBV5-1 and TRBJ2-3; tentatively, D is TRBD2 (5 bases). Germline assignment: CDR1 SGHRS and CDR2 YFSETQ. V was trimmed by 4 bases and J by 1 base, leaving 16 bases between them. The CDR3 contains 16 residues. CDR3 sequence (DNA): TGCGCCAGCAGCCTGGGAGCGGACGAACGCACAGATACGCAGTATTTT. As protein: CASSLGADERTDTQYF.

The rearrangement links TRBV7-9 to TRBJ2-5; 7 bases are a match to TRBD2. J gave up 0 bases and V 5 bases, and 3 bases lay outside the gene matches. CDR1 and CDR2 (germline): SEHNR, FQNEAQ (reference sequence). The CDR3 is 14 residues long. In DNA, the CDR3 is TGTGCCAGCAGCCCAGGGACTAACCAAGAGACCCAGTACTTC. Amino acids: CASSPGTNQETQYF.